This T cell receptor beta chain was sequenced for a study of control samples from healthy donors and cancer patients (dated by TCRdb to about 2020). Comment on this clone: No cognate antigen has been identified for it. Base qualities are missing; no much larger clone stands one base away.

Trimming takes 4 bases off V and 1 base off J; junction bases not matched to a gene: 5. The CDR3 contains 17 residues, cysteine and valine counted. The sequence is cut down to CDR3 DNA, 51 bases in frame from base 1. As encoded in the germline V gene (reference sequence), CDR1 is LGHDT while CDR2 is YNNKEL. The method was the immunoSEQ multiplex PCR assay. The table was pulled from immuneACCESS by TCRdb, which kept in-frame rearrangements only. Such tables lose some clones; where checked, under half of the loss comes from unresolved V genes, and the rest has no known cause. Present in this sample are 45,000 to 70,000 clones, 85% to 95% of which were seen just once. The ten largest account for around 0.9% of the sample.

Material for sequencing was PBMCs. Rearrangement joined TRBV3-1 (or the pseudogene TRBV3-2) to TRBJ2-7; a stretch of 15 junction bases matches TRBD2. The sequence came from a man aged 30 to 45 with colorectal cancer. The encoded CDR3 is CASSPGLAGGVSYEQYV. The nucleotide sequence is TGTGCCAGCAGCCCCGGACTAGCGGGGGGGGTTTCCTACGAGCAGTACGTC.